This TCR beta chain was recorded in a study of blood T cell repertoires in COVID-19. Per the original methods: Cell counts per sample came from amplifying reference gene primers. Profiling relied on immunoSEQ multiplex PCR, and the TCRdb table lists in-frame clones only, not all of them. That table is the source of V, J and clone size, and D and trimming were worked out from the DNA. The repertoire consists of 70,000 to 95,000 clones, with around 90% occurring once and the leading ten covering less than 2%. This TCR derives from a human donor with active COVID-19. The donor label of this sample is uncertain. Material: peripheral blood.

The CDR3, as DNA: TGTGCCAGCAGCTTTTTTTCAGGGGACCCTGAAGCTTTCTTT. Protein: CASSFFSGDPEAFF. The chain combines TRBV7-9 with TRBJ1-1; D perhaps matches TRBD1 (6 bases). CDR1 is SEHNR and CDR2 is FQNEAQ in the germline V gene (reference sequence). The ends were cut back, 3 bases at V and 6 bases at J, with 14 bases in the middle. CDR3 length equals 14 residues. The full variable domain, rest sourced from reference TRBV7-9 and TRBJ1-1, is DTGVSQNPRHKITKRGQNVTFRCDPISEHNRLYWYRQTLGQGPEFLTYFQNEAQLEKSRLLSDRFSAERPKGSFSTLEIQRTEQGDSAMYLCASSFFSGDPEAFFGQGTRLTVV.